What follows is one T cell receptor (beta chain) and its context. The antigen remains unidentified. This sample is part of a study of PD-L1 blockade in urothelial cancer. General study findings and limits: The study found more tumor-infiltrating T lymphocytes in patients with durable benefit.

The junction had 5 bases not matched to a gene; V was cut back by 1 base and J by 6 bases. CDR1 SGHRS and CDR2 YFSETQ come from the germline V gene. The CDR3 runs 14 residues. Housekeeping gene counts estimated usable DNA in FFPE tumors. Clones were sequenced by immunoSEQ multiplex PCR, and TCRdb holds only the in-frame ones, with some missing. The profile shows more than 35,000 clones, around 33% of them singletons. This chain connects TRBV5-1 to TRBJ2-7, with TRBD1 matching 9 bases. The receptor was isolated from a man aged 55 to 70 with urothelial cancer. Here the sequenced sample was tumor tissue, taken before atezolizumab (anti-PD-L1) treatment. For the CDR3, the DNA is TGCGCCAGCAGCTTGTCTGGGACAGGGATCGAGCAGTACTTC. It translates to CASSLSGTGIEQYF.